The TCR beta chain under discussion was sequenced for a study of T-cell memory formation after mild COVID-19. V gave up 5 bases and J gave up 0 bases, with 11 bases separating them. The CDR3 length is 15 residues. Germline CDR1 SEHNR, CDR2 FQNEAQ (reference sequence). From 5'RACE with constant-segment primers came TCR alpha and TCR beta cDNA libraries that carried sample barcodes and UMIs. Each CDR3 protein is one row after TCRdb ran MiXCR on the 5' RACE reads. Among some 110,000 distinct CDR3 sequences listed, around 15% were seen once. A few counts support this clonotype. The sequence came from an adult woman who had mild COVID-19 (a few samples of this study predate the infection). Cell type and time point are not known. Material: PBMCs or a T cell subset sorted from them (not recorded which). The chain joins TRBV7-9 to TRBJ1-3; D unresolved. CDR3: CASSPPDDSGNTIYF. The CDR3 DNA reads as TGTGCCAGCAGCCCCCCGGACGACTCTGGAAACACCATATATTTT.